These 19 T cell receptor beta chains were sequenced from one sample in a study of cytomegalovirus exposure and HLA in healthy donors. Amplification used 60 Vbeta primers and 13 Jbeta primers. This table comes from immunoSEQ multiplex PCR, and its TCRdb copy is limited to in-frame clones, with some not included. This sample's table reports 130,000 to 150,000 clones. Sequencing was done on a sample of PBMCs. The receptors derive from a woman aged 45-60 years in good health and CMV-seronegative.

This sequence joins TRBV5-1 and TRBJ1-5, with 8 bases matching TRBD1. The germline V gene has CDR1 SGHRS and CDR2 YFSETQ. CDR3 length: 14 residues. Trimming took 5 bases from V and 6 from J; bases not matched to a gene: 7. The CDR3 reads CASRPDRAGQPQHF. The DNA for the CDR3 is TGCGCCAGCAGACCGGACAGGGCAGGTCAGCCCCAGCATTTT.

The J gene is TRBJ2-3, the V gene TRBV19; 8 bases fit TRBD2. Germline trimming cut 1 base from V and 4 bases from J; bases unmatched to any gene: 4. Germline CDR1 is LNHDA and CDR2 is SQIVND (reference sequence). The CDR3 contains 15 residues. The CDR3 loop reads CASSIAGGLSDTQYF. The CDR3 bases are TGTGCCAGTAGTATAGCGGGAGGGTTGTCAGATACGCAGTATTTT.

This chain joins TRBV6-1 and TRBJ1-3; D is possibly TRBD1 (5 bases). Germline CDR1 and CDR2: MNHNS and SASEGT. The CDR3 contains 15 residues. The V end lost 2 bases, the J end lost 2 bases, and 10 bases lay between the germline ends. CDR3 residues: CASSELEGAGNTIYF. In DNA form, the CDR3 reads TGTGCCAGCAGTGAACTGGAAGGGGCTGGAAACACCATATATTTT.

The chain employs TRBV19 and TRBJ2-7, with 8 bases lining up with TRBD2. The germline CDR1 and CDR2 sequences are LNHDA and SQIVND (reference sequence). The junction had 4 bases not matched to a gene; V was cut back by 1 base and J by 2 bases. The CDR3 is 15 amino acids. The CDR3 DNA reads TGTGCCAGTAGTATAGGTACTAGCGGAACCTACGAGCAGTACTTC. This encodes CASSIGTSGTYEQYF.

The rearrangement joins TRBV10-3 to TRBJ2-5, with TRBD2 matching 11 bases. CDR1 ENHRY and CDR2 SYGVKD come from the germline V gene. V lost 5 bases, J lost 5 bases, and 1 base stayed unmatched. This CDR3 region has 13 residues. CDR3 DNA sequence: TGTGCCATCAGTCGGACTAGCGGGGAGACCCAGTACTTC. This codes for CAISRTSGETQYF.

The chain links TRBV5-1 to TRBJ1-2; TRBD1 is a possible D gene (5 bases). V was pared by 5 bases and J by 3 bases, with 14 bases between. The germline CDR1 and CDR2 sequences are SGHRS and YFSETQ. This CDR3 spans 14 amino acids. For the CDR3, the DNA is TGCGCCAGCAGTGCGGGGGGGACGGACTATGGCTACACCTTC. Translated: CASSAGGTDYGYTF.

CDR3 sequence: CASSPGLEGTDTQYF. CDR3 DNA sequence: TGTGCCAGCAGCCCGGGACTAGAGGGGACAGATACGCAGTATTTT. The chain is built from TRBV11-3 and TRBJ2-3; 8 bases map to TRBD2. CDR1 is SGHNT, CDR2 YENEEA, per germline. J lost 3 bases, V lost 5 bases, and 7 bases had no gene match. The CDR3 consists of 15 residues.

CDR3 in DNA: TGTGCCAGCAGTCCATTAGCGGGAGGGCCCGGCGAGCAGTACTTC. Translating it yields CASSPLAGGPGEQYF. The genes are TRBV27 and TRBJ2-7; 11 bases match TRBD2. The CDR3 consists of 15 residues. J was trimmed by 6 bases and V by 5 bases; bases with no gene match: 9. Germline CDR1 reads MNHEY; CDR2 reads SMNVEV (reference sequence).

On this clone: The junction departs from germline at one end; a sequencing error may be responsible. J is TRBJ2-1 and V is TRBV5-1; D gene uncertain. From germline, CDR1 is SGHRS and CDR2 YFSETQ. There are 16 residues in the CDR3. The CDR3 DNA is TGCGCCAGCAGCTTGGACGGTCCCCTCTCCGACAATGAGCAGTTCTTC. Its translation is CASSLDGPLSDNEQFF.

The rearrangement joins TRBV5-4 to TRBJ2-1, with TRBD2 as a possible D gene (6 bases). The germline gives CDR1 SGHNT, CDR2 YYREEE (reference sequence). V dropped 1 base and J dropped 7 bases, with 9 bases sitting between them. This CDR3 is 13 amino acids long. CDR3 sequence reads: CASSLNSGNEQFF. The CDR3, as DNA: TGTGCCAGCAGCTTGAATAGCGGTAATGAGCAGTTCTTC.

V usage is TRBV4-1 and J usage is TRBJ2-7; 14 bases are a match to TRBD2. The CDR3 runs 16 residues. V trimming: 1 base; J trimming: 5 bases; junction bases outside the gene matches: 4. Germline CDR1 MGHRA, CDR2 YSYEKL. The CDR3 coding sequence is TGCGCCAGCAGCCAAGTCGGGACTAGCGGGGGTAACGAGCAGTACTTC. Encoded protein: CASSQVGTSGGNEQYF.

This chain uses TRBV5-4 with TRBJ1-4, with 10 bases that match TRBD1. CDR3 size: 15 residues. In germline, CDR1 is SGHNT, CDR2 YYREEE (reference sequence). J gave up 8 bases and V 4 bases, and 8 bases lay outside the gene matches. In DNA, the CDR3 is TGTGCCAGCAGCCCCCCCGGGACAGGGGACGAAAAACTGTTTTTT. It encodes CASSPPGTGDEKLFF.

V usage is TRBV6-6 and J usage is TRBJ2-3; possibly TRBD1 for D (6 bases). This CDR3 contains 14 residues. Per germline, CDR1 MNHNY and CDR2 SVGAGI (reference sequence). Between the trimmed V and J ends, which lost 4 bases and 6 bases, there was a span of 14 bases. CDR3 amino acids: CASSWSQGEDTQYF. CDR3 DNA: TGTGCCAGCAGTTGGTCACAGGGCGAGGATACGCAGTATTTT.

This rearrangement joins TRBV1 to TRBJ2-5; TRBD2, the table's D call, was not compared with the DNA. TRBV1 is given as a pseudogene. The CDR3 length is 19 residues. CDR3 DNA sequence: TGCACCAGCAGCCAGAGGAACACTAGCGGGGGTGTTGAACAAGAGACCCAGTACTTC. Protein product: CTSSQRNTSGGVEQETQYF.

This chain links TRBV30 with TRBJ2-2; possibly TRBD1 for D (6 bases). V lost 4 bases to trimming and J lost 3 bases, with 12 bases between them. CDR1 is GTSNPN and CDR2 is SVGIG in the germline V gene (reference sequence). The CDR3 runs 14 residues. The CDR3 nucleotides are TGTGCCTGGACCCCAGGGGCGGACACCGGGGAGCTGTTTTTT. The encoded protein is CAWTPGADTGELFF.

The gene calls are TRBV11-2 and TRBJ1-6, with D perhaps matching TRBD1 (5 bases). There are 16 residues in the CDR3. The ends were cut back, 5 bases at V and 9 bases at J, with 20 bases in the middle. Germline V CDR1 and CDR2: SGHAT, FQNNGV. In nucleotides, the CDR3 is TGTGCCAGCAGCCCGCCCGCGGGACGCCAGGGTTCACCCCTCCACTTT. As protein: CASSPPAGRQGSPLHF.

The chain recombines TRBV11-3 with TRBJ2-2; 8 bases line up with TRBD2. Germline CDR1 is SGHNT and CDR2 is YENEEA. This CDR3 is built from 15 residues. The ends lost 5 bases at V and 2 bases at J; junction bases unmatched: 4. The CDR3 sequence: CASSLSGINTGELFF. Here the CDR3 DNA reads TGTGCCAGCAGCCTTAGCGGGATTAACACCGGGGAGCTGTTTTTT.

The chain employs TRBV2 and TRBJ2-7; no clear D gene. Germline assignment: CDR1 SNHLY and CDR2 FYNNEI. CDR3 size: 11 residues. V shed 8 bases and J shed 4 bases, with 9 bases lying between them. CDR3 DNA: TGTGCCAGCCTTTTCTTGTACGAGCAGTACTTC. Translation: CASLFLYEQYF.

The chain's CDR3 is CASSSRTGRTEAFF. CDR3 DNA sequence: TGTGCCAGCAGCTCCCGGACAGGGCGCACTGAAGCTTTCTTT. This chain joins TRBV7-9 and TRBJ1-1; 8 nucleotides align to TRBD1. Germline V gene lookup returns CDR1 SEHNR and CDR2 FQNEAQ (reference sequence). The CDR3 loop spans 14 amino acids. V gave up 4 bases and J gave up 4 bases; unmatched junction bases: 5.